This T cell receptor (beta chain) was recorded in a study of cytomegalovirus exposure and HLA in healthy donors. On the study more broadly: There were 350 to 400 genotyped donors. Of these, roughly 84% fell in the genetic ancestry cluster associated with self-reported Caucasian donors.

Whole-study findings and limits: Later analysis identified several of the most significant clusters that appeared linked to common viral pathogens.

In the case of this clone: Its antigen is not known.

It was with 60 Vbeta and 13 Jbeta primers that the PCR ran. The table came from immunoSEQ multiplex PCR; TCRdb's copy has only in-frame clones and leaves some out. The data contain around 150,000 clones, about 70% of them singletons. Per the germline V gene, CDR1 is SEHNR and CDR2 is FQNEAQ (reference sequence). Trimming took off 0 bases at V and 9 bases at J, with 12 bases between the two ends. CDR3 length equals 14 residues. This sequence originates from a man aged 40-55 years in good health and CMV-seronegative. The chain has TRBV7-9 and TRBJ2-1; D not resolved. The specimen was PBMCs. The CDR3 here is CASSLALASGEQFF. In nucleotides, the CDR3 is TGTGCCAGCAGCTTAGCGCTGGCGTCGGGTGAGCAGTTCTTC.